This TCR beta chain derives from a study of identical twins. TCRdb reprocessed the 5' RACE reads with MiXCR, giving one entry per CDR3 protein. The data show approximately 300,000 distinct CDR3 sequences, with roughly 10% seen just once and around 7.1% held by the top ten. Germline assignment: CDR1 SGHTA and CDR2 FQGTGA. This CDR3 spans 14 amino acids. Trimming shortened V by 1 base and J by 5 bases, and 9 bases separated the two germline ends. In its sample, this clonotype was seen many times. The sample was also reused in another study, on yellow fever vaccine responses in identical twins.

The sequenced sample consisted of CD8+ T cells sorted from blood. The gene calls are TRBV7-3 and TRBJ2-1; D is perhaps TRBD2 (5 bases). The receptor comes from a woman aged 18 to 35 in good health. The CDR3 reads CASSLIPRDNEQFF. The CDR3 DNA is TGTGCCAGCAGCTTAATCCCGCGGGACAATGAGCAGTTCTTC.